This TCR beta chain was documented in a study of cytomegalovirus exposure and HLA in healthy donors. Each donor was healthy, and each was a bone marrow donor. Study-level findings and limits: Earlier analysis found most TCR beta V segments productive about 90% or about 30% of the time.

With respect to this clone: Its antigen is currently unknown.

The germline CDR1 and CDR2 sequences are LGHNA and YSLEER. V lost 4 bases to trimming and J lost 1 base, with 16 bases between them. This CDR3 region has 16 residues. The PCR contained 60 Vbeta and 13 Jbeta primers. TCRdb's copy holds only in-frame clones and misses some; the assay was immunoSEQ multiplex PCR. The sample records some 120,000 clones, around two thirds being singletons. The sequenced sample consisted of PBMCs. This clonotype was obtained from a woman aged 40-49 years in good health and CMV-seropositive. The chain couples TRBV4-3 to TRBJ2-5, with a tentative D call TRBD1 (7 bases). The DNA for the CDR3 is TGCGCCAGCAGCCCCGCGGGACAGCAACGCCAAGAGACCCAGTACTTC. It translates to CASSPAGQQRQETQYF.